These 6 T cell receptor beta chains were all obtained from the same sample, sequenced in a study of CD8+ T cells in alopecia areata. cDNA prepared by RNA extraction and subsequent reverse transcription served as the template for sequencing. Sequencing used immunoSEQ multiplex PCR; TCRdb keeps in-frame clones, though not all of them. The sample consists of under 65,000 clones, roughly 47% of them appearing once. Sequencing input: NKG2D-low CD8+ T cells sorted from blood. These receptor sequences come from a human donor with alopecia areata.

This clone appeared a few times. A read error may account for a junction end that differs from germline. This chain connects TRBV4-1 to TRBJ2-5, with 11 bases fitting TRBD2. CDR1 and CDR2 from the germline V gene are MGHRA and YSYEKL. This CDR3 region has 16 residues. CDR3 amino acids: CASSQPTSGAQETQYF. The CDR3 bases are TGTGCCAGCAGCCAGCCGACTAGCGGGGCCCAAGAGACCCAGTACTTC.

The CDR3 protein is CASSSSVGKETYEQYF. DNA of the CDR3: TGTGCCAGCAGCTCCTCCGTGGGGAAGGAGACCTACGAGCAGTACTTC. V gene TRBV7-9 combines with J gene TRBJ2-7, with D unresolved. Trimming took 4 bases from V and 2 from J, leaving 18 bases between them. This CDR3 region has 16 residues. The germline V gene encodes CDR1 SEHNR and CDR2 FQNEAQ (reference sequence).

This chain uses TRBV7-9 with TRBJ2-3; no firm D call. Trimming took off 5 bases at V and 5 bases at J, with 8 bases between the two ends. This CDR3 is 12 amino acids long. Germline assignment: CDR1 SEHNR and CDR2 FQNEAQ (reference sequence). CDR3 sequence (DNA): TGTGCCAGCAGCAGTTTCGGAGATACGCAGTATTTT. It translates to CASSSFGDTQYF.

The CDR3 reads CASSHGAGDYEQYF. The CDR3 DNA reads as TGCGCCAGCAGCCATGGGGCAGGGGATTACGAGCAGTACTTC. The chain joins TRBV4-3 to TRBJ2-7; tentatively, D is TRBD1 (6 bases). The CDR3 contains 14 residues. Germline V gene lookup returns CDR1 LGHNA and CDR2 YSLEER. V lost 3 bases to trimming and J lost 4 bases, with 13 bases between them.

This clone came up a few times. V is TRBV7-9 and J is TRBJ1-3; D unresolved. V was pared by 1 base and J by 4 bases, with 14 bases between. CDR3 size: 16 residues. CDR1 is SEHNR, CDR2 FQNEAQ, per germline (reference sequence). The CDR3 sequence: CASSLVSRLYGNTIYF. DNA of the CDR3: TGTGCCAGCAGCTTAGTTTCCCGATTGTACGGAAACACCATATATTTT.

This clone turned up a few times. The V call is TRBV2, the J call TRBJ2-5; 9 nucleotides match TRBD1. Germline CDR1 is SNHLY and CDR2 is FYNNEI. The trim removed 6 bases at V and 3 bases at J, leaving 5 bases unmatched. CDR3 length: 14 amino acids. The DNA of the CDR3 is TGTGCCAGCAGAGGTCGGGACAGGGAAGAGACCCAGTACTTC. It is translated as CASRGRDREETQYF.